The 6 T cell receptor beta chains given below trace back to one sample, sequenced in a study of shared clonotypes between healthy human individuals (dated by TCRdb to the early 2020s). CD8 naive samples were obtained by positive selection for CCR7 among CD45RO-negative cells, yielding a CD45RA+CCR7+ population from which TemRA cells were excluded. Libraries were made using the immunoSEQ multiplex PCR assay. Entries here come from immuneACCESS through TCRdb and include only in-frame sequences with V and J called. Some clones fail to appear in such tables; in the studies checked, an unresolved V gene covers under half of the shortfall, and the cause of the remainder is unknown. This sample gives over 2,000,000 clones in total; about 93% of them show up just once. About 1.7% of the sample is in the top ten clones. The sample consisted of naive CD8+ T cells from PBMCs. The sample's cell subset or site label is to be understood as: CD45RA+CCR7+. These receptors were collected from a man younger than 35 in good health. Some clones in this sample may be carry-over from other donors' samples.

This rearrangement joins TRBV7-9 to TRBJ1-1, with D perhaps matching TRBD1 (6 bases). The CDR3 runs to 14 residues. The germline V gene has CDR1 SEHNR and CDR2 FQNEAQ (reference sequence). V was clipped by 3 bases and J by 1 base, with 9 bases between them. The CDR3 DNA sequence: TGTGCCAGCAGCTTGGGACACCAGAACACTGAAGCTTTCTTT. It codes for CASSLGHQNTEAFF. Looking up the rest from reference TRBV7-9 and TRBJ1-1 gives the full variable domain: DTGVSQNPRHKITKRGQNVTFRCDPISEHNRLYWYRQTLGQGPEFLTYFQNEAQLEKSRLLSDRFSAERPKGSFSTLEIQRTEQGDSAMYLCASSLGHQNTEAFFGQGTRLTVV.

The chain has TRBV7-3 and TRBJ2-1; D is possibly TRBD1 (5 bases). The CDR3 is made up of 13 amino acids. Germline loops: CDR1 SGHTA, CDR2 FQGTGA. With 4 bases removed from V and 10 bases from J, the gap between germline ends came to 14 bases. The CDR3 reads CASSYLGNREQFF. CDR3 coding DNA: TGTGCCAGCAGCTATTTGGGGAACAGGGAGCAGTTCTTC.

The chain employs TRBV4-1 and TRBJ2-7, with 7 bases aligning to TRBD1. V was clipped by 0 bases and J by 4 bases; unmatched bases: 9. The CDR3 is made up of 16 amino acids. Germline loops: CDR1 MGHRA, CDR2 YSYEKL. The CDR3 bases are TGCGCCAGCAGCCAAGACCCTTCGGGACAGACATACGAGCAGTACTTC. Its protein product is CASSQDPSGQTYEQYF.

This clone is a singleton in its sample. The V call is TRBV9, the J call TRBJ2-2, with 9 nucleotides matching TRBD2. From germline, CDR1 is SGDLS and CDR2 YYNGEE. The CDR3 runs to 15 residues. Trimming at V came to 0 bases and at J to 6 bases, leaving 3 bases not matched to a gene. The CDR3, as DNA: TGTGCCAGCAGCGTAGGTAGCGGGAGTTCCGGGGAGCTGTTTTTT. As protein: CASSVGSGSSGELFF. Full variable domain (missing parts from reference TRBV9 and TRBJ2-2): DSGVTQTPKHLITATGQRVTLRCSPRSGDLSVYWYQQSLDQGLQFLIQYYNGEERAKGNILERFSAQQFPDLHSELNLSSLELGDSALYFCASSVGSGSSGELFFGEGSRLTVL.

The chain has TRBV18 and TRBJ2-7; D tentatively reads TRBD1 or TRBD2 (5 bases each). This CDR3 is built from 13 residues. V was trimmed by 4 bases and J by 3 bases, leaving 10 bases between them. Germline V gives CDR1 KGHSH, CDR2 LQKENI. As DNA, the CDR3 is TGTGCCAGCTCACGGGGGTTCCTCTACGAGCAGTACTTC. The encoded protein is CASSRGFLYEQYF.

This clone was observed a handful of times. Other DNA sequences from this sample encode an identical CDR3 as well. The chain couples TRBV27 to TRBJ2-7, with 11 bases aligning to TRBD2. The CDR3 totals 14 residues. J gave up 3 bases and V 6 bases, and 4 bases lay outside the gene matches. Per germline, CDR1 MNHEY and CDR2 SMNVEV (reference sequence). In nucleotides, the CDR3 is TGTGCCAGCAGCTCCGGGACTAGCGGCTACGAGCAGTACTTC. Translated, it gives CASSSGTSGYEQYF.